A single sample gave rise to the 14 T cell receptor beta chains below, sequenced in a study of OX40 agonist ivuxolimab in advanced cancers. Only in-frame clones appear in the TCRdb table, and some are missing; sequencing was by immunoSEQ multiplex PCR. The data hold around 76,000 clones, with about nine tenths observed a single time. Sequencing used CD4+ or CD8+ T cells sorted from blood, obtained in a trial of the OX40 agonist ivuxolimab. Receptors were obtained from an adult with an advanced solid tumor such as melanoma, head and neck, liver or kidney cancer.

The rearrangement uses TRBV11-3 and TRBJ2-1; 7 nucleotides line up with TRBD1. This CDR3 spans 15 amino acids. V lost 5 bases and J lost 8; bases outside the gene matches: 12. The germline CDR1 and CDR2 sequences are SGHNT and YENEEA. The CDR3 protein is CASSPETGWKDEQFF. The CDR3 region has the DNA TGTGCCAGCAGCCCGGAGACAGGGTGGAAGGATGAGCAGTTCTTC.

The chain employs TRBV11-2 and TRBJ2-7; 12 nucleotides align to TRBD1. With V trimmed by 1 base and J by 6 bases, 10 bases remained unmatched. The CDR3 has 17 amino acids. CDR1 and CDR2 from the germline V gene are SGHAT and FQNNGV. For the CDR3, the DNA is TGTGCCAGCAGCTTAGCGGGCTGGGACAGGGGGCGACTCGAGCAGTACTTC. It yields the protein CASSLAGWDRGRLEQYF.

The chain joins TRBV5-5 to TRBJ1-4; tentatively, D is TRBD1 (5 bases). This CDR3 region has 12 residues. Trimming stripped 5 bases from V and 7 bases from J, with 9 bases between. Germline CDR1 SGHKS, CDR2 YYEKEE (reference sequence). CDR3 nucleotide sequence: TGTGCCAGCAGTCCCGACAGTGAAAAACTGTTTTTT. Protein: CASSPDSEKLFF. The whole variable domain, remainder taken from reference TRBV5-5 and TRBJ1-4, is DAGVTQSPTHLIKTRGQQVTLRCSPISGHKSVSWYQQVLGQGPQFIFQYYEKEERGRGNFPDRFSARQFPNYSSELNVNALLLGDSALYLCASSPDSEKLFFGSGTQLSVL.

The rearrangement uses TRBV10-1 and TRBJ1-1; D not resolved. The CDR3 is 13 amino acids. The V end lost 6 bases, the J end lost 0 bases, and 8 bases lay between the germline ends. The V gene's germline CDR1 is WNHNN and CDR2 SYGVQD (reference sequence). CDR3 nucleotides: TGCGCCAGCAGCAGGAACATGAACACTGAAGCTTTCTTT. Its protein product is CASSRNMNTEAFF.

V gene TRBV11-2 combines with J gene TRBJ2-7, with 8 bases identical to TRBD1. Per germline, CDR1 SGHAT and CDR2 FQNNGV. The CDR3 runs to 14 residues. V gave up 3 bases and J gave up 3 bases; unmatched junction bases: 4. This CDR3 is CASSFGQGDYEQYF. CDR3 coding DNA: TGTGCCAGCAGCTTCGGACAGGGAGACTACGAGCAGTACTTC.

This chain links TRBV19 with TRBJ2-2; TRBD2 might be the D (6 bases). Germline V lookup: CDR1 LNHDA, CDR2 SQIVND (reference sequence). V lost 7 bases and J lost 2, with 11 bases in between. The CDR3 spans 14 residues. The CDR3 bases are TGTGCCAGTAAGGCGGGAACCAACACCGGGGAGCTGTTTTTT. This gives the protein CASKAGTNTGELFF.

This chain uses TRBV15 with TRBJ2-6, with D tentatively TRBD1 or TRBD2 (5 bases each). The CDR3 extends over 16 amino acids. V lost 0 bases and J lost 8, with 14 bases in between. CDR1 is LNHNV, CDR2 YYDKDF, per germline (reference sequence). CDR3 sequence (DNA): TGTGCCACCAGCAGAGAGGGGGTGGGGTGGTCCAACGTCCTGACTTTC. This encodes CATSREGVGWSNVLTF.

The chain carries TRBV4-3 and TRBJ1-1; D gene uncertain. This CDR3 is 15 amino acids long. CDR1 LGHNA and CDR2 YSLEER come from the germline V gene. The germline V and J ends were trimmed by 3 bases and 1 base, with 12 bases remaining between them. The CDR3 loop is CASSHDPSENTEAFF. CDR3 coding DNA: TGCGCCAGCAGCCATGATCCATCGGAGAACACTGAAGCTTTCTTT.

The V and J genes are TRBV10-1 and TRBJ1-1; D is undetermined. Trimming stripped 6 bases from V and 0 bases from J, with 11 bases between. The CDR3 spans 14 residues. Per germline, CDR1 WNHNN and CDR2 SYGVQD (reference sequence). The CDR3 DNA sequence: TGCGCCAGCAGCCGGGAGCCAATGAACACTGAAGCTTTCTTT. It yields the protein CASSREPMNTEAFF.

V and J are TRBV4-1 and TRBJ1-4; D not certain. The germline V gene encodes CDR1 MGHRA and CDR2 YSYEKL. The CDR3 loop spans 13 amino acids. The germline V and J ends were trimmed by 1 base and 7 bases, with 7 bases remaining between them. CDR3 bases: TGCGCCAGCAGCCAAGTCCGAGTTGAAAAACTGTTTTTT. Translation: CASSQVRVEKLFF.

The rearrangement joins TRBV2 to TRBJ2-2; D gene ambiguous. In germline, CDR1 is SNHLY, CDR2 FYNNEI. The V end was cut by 7 bases, the J end by 3 bases, with 6 bases between. This CDR3 region has 12 residues. For the CDR3, the DNA is TGTGCCAGCACCGCGGACACCGGGGAGCTGTTTTTT. Protein: CASTADTGELFF.

This CDR3 reads CASSARQGPLGGELFF. The CDR3 DNA sequence: TGTGCCAGCAGCGCCCGACAGGGACCCCTCGGCGGGGAGCTGTTTTTT. The rearrangement links TRBV2 to TRBJ2-2; 7 nucleotides match TRBD1. Losses at the gene ends were 6 bases for V and 7 bases for J; bases not matched to a gene: 14. CDR3 length equals 16 residues. The V gene's germline CDR1 is SNHLY and CDR2 FYNNEI.

The CDR3 nucleotides read TGCAGCGTTGTAACTACAGATGAAAAACTGTTTTTT. The encoded protein is CSVVTTDEKLFF. V gene TRBV29-1 combines with J gene TRBJ1-4; unclear D gene. The CDR3 totals 12 residues. Deletions cut 4 bases from V and 6 bases from J, with 9 bases between. The germline gives CDR1 SQVTM, CDR2 ANQGSEA.

The V call is TRBV27, the J call TRBJ2-5, with TRBD1 as a possible D gene (5 bases). Looked up from germline, CDR1 is MNHEY and CDR2 is SMNVEV (reference sequence). The CDR3 runs to 15 residues. V was shortened by 6 bases and J by 0 bases, with 14 bases between the two germline ends. CDR3 nucleotides: TGTGCCAGCAGCCCGCGACAGAGGTACCAAGAGACCCAGTACTTC. Its translation: CASSPRQRYQETQYF.